Sequencing of this T cell receptor beta chain was carried out in a study of shared clonotypes between healthy human individuals (dated by TCRdb to about 2020). Concerning the study at large: The cohort included three men and a couple of women between 18 and 49 years of age. Per donor, three plates each were used for CD4 naive and CD4 memory, two for CD8 naive, and one for CD8 memory. Blood TCR repertoires of a handful of healthy adults were deeply sequenced to estimate repertoire size and the extent of clonotype sharing between individuals. Different laboratories and diverse techniques were used to prepare libraries and sequence TCR repertoires, to increase sequencing depth and limit assay-specific biases. Per donor, leukapheresis produced somewhere between about 0.9 and 9.5 billion PBMCs. General findings and caveats noted by the study authors: When a handful of donors were compared, the shared fraction of clonotypes was about 5% for naive CD4, less than 4% for naive CD8, 2% to 2.5% for memory CD4, and around 0.37% for memory CD8. Because the study included only a small number of donors, the genetic and exposure-history diversity represented was limited. Compared with non-shared clonotypes, the clonotypes found in all four sorted-subset donors had higher generation probabilities. Rarefaction of sorted-subset datasets indicated incomplete sequencing despite the large sequencing depth. Pairwise subsampling led to the expectation that sequencing depth would affect the degree of clonotype sharing among donors. Sampling was restricted to blood, and TCR repertoires in tissues likely differ from the TCR repertoires found in blood. Larger estimated clonotype richness was generally found for naive subsets than for memory subsets.

Note on this clone: Its recognized antigen is unknown. It has no much larger one-base neighbor in the sample; base qualities were not kept.

Using the deep immunoSEQ assay, TCR CDR3 regions were amplified from genomic DNA by multiplex PCR. For each cell subset, the extracted genomic DNA was distributed evenly across all wells of several immunoSEQ 96-well plates, and each plate served as one replicate. Each replicate PCR for sorted subsets received about 220 ng genomic DNA, equal to roughly 30,000 T cell genomes. Purified libraries were measured with a Qubit 3.0 fluorometer, size-checked on a Bioanalyzer 2100, and measured again with the KAPA Library Quantification kit. Every immunoSEQ 96-well plate was sequenced on a dedicated single-read 150-cycle Illumina NextSeq 550 flow cell. The source study handled its data this way. Because the immunoSEQ output held only junctional sequences and lacked quality scores, the filtering could not match the filtering applied to full-length reads. Sequences were annotated with PyIR, a Python wrapper for IgBLAST v1.9, using IMGT germline references to assign V/J genes and CDR3. Reads with weak V/J assignments (E-value above 1e-6), missing CDR3, stop codons, out-of-frame junctions, or ambiguous translated residues were removed. A V3J clonotype was defined by an identical inferred V gene, J gene, and CDR3 amino acid sequence. The percentage overlap between two repertoires was calculated by dividing the number of shared unique clonotypes by the size of the smaller repertoire. Repertoire richness was assessed with RTK rarefaction, the Chao1 estimator, and Recon v2.1 estimates of unobserved clonotypes. For all TCRbeta clonotypes obtained by the gDNA method from a few donors, generation probabilities were computed with OLGA. TCRdb holds this immuneACCESS table with in-frame rearrangements only. Some clones are missing; in checked studies, unresolved V genes explain under half, and the rest has no known cause. The V and J calls and the clone size are those of that table, but D and trimming were determined from the DNA. Recorded for this sample are some 2 million clones; less than 95% of them occurred a single time. The ten largest clones add up to more than 0.95% of the sample.

CDR1 and CDR2 are drawn from the germline V gene: SGDLS, YYNGEE. Inclusive of the bounding cysteine and phenylalanine, the CDR3 is 18 residues long. Of the read, only the CDR3 DNA is kept; its 54 bases are in frame from base 1. The junction shows trimming of 4 bases on V and 2 bases on J, plus 24 bases between the germline ends. CD8 naive samples were obtained by positive selection for CCR7 among CD45RO-negative cells, yielding a CD45RA+CCR7+ population from which TemRA cells were excluded. The donors were healthy, HIV-negative adults who had no recently reported acute infections or vaccinations. Every donor was a Caucasian adult residing in Nashville, Tennessee, USA. After blood collection by leukapheresis, PBMCs were isolated using Ficoll-Histopaque density gradient centrifugation and then cryopreserved in the vapor phase of liquid nitrogen. Purity and quantity of every magnetically sorted T cell population were checked by analytical flow cytometry. Genomic DNA was isolated from every sorted fraction and measured by UV absorbance on a Nanodrop 2000c.

This clonotype originated in a man between 18 and 29 years old in good health. The sample comprised naive CD8+ T cells sorted from blood. The cell subset or site label for this specimen denotes: CD45RA+CCR7+. The V gene is TRBV9 and the J gene is TRBJ1-1, and the D gene may be TRBD1, 6 bases matching. The CDR3 region has the sequence CASSSPTVTGTLNTEAFF. The bases are TGTGCCAGCAGCTCTCCGACGGTGACAGGCACCCTAAACACTGAAGCTTTCTTT.